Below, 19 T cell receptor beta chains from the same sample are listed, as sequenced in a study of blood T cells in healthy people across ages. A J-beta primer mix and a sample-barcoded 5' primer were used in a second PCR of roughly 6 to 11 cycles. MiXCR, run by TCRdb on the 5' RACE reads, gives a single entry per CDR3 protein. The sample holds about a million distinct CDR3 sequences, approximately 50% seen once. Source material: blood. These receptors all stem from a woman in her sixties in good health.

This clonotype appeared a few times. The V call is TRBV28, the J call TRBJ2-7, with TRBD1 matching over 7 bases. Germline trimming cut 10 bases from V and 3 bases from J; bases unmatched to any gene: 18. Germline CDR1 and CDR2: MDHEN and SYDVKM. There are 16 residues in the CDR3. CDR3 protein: CATLVGGQLGDYEQYF. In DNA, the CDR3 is TGTGCCACACTCGTAGGGGGACAGTTGGGGGACTACGAGCAGTACTTC. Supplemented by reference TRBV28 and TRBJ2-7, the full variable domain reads DVKVTQSSRYLVKRTGEKVFLECVQDMDHENMFWYRQDPGLGLRLIYFSYDVKMKEKGDIPEGYSVSREKKERFSLILESASTNQTSMYLCATLVGGQLGDYEQYFGPGTRLTVT.

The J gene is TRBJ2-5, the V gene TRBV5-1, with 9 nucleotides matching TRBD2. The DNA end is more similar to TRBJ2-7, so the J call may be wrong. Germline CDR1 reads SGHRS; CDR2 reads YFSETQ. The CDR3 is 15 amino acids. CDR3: CASSFGSGSSDEQYF. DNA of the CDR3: TGCGCCAGCAGCTTTGGTAGCGGGAGTTCCGACGAGCAGTACTTC.

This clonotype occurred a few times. The DNA of the CDR3 is TGTGCCAGCAGCTTCGGAGGGGGAAAAGAAAAACTGTTTTTT. Its translation is CASSFGGGKEKLFF. This sequence joins TRBV12-3 or TRBV12-4 and TRBJ1-4, with D perhaps TRBD1 (6 bases). The CDR3 spans 14 residues. The V and J ends lost 6 bases and 8 bases respectively, with 16 bases between them.

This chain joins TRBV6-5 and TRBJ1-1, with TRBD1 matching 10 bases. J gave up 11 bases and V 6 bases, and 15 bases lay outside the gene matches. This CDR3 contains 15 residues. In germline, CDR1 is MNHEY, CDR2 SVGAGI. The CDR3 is CASRATGQGLVVAFF. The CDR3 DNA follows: TGTGCCAGCAGAGCAACGGGACAGGGGTTAGTGGTCGCTTTCTTT.

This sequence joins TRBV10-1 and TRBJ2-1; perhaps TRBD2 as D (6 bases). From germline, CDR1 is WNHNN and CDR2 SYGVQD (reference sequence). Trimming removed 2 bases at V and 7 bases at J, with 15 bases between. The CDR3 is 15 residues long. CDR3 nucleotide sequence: TGCGCCAGCAGTGAGGGGTCGGAGGGCCGGAATGAGCAGTTCTTC. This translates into CASSEGSEGRNEQFF.

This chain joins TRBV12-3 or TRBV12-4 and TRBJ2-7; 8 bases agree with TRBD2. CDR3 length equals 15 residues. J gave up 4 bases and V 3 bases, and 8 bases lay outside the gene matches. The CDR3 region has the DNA TGTGCCAGCAGTTTCTCAAAAGCGGGAGTGTACGAGCAGTACTTC. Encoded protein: CASSFSKAGVYEQYF.

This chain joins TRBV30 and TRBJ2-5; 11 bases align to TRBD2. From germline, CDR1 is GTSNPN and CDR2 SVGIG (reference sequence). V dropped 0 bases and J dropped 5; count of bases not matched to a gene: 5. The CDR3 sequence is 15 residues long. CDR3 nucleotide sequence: TGTGCCTGGAGTGTAGCTAGCGGGAGGACGGAGACCCAGTACTTC. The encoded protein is CAWSVASGRTETQYF.

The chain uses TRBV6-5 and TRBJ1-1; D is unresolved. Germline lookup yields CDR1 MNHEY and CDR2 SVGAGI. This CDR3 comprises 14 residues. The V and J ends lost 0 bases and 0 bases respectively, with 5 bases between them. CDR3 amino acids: CASSYSPVNTEAFF. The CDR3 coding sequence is TGTGCCAGCAGTTACTCGCCTGTGAACACTGAAGCTTTCTTT.

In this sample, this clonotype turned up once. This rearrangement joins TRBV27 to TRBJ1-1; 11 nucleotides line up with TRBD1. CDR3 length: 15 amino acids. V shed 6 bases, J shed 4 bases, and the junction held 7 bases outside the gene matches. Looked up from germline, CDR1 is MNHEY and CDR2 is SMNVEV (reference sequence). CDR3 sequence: CASRKGTGGPTEAFF. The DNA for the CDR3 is TGTGCCAGCAGGAAAGGGACAGGGGGGCCCACTGAAGCTTTCTTT.

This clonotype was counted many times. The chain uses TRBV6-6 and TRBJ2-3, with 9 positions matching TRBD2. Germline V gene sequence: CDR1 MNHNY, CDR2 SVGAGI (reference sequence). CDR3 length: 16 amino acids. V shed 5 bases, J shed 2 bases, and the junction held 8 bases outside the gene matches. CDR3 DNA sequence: TGTGCCAGCAGTACAGGGACTAGCCTCTTCACAGATACGCAGTATTTT. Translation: CASSTGTSLFTDTQYF.

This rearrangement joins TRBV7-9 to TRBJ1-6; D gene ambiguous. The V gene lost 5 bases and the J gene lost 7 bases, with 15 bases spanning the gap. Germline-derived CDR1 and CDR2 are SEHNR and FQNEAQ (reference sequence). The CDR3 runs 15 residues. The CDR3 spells CASSRLGNSNSPLHF. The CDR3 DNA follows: TGTGCCAGCAGCAGGTTGGGGAATTCAAATTCACCCCTCCACTTT.

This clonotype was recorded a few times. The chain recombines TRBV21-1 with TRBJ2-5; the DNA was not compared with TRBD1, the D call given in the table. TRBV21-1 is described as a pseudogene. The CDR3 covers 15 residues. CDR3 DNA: TGTGCCAGCAGCGCCCGACAAGGGCGGATGGAGACCCAGTACTTC. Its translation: CASSARQGRMETQYF.

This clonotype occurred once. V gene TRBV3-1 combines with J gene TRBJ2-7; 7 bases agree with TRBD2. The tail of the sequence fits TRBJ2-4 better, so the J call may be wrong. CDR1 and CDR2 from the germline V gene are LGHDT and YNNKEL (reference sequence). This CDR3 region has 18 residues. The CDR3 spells CASSQLYMGEGRGNIQYF. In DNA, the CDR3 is TGTGCCAGCAGCCAACTCTATATGGGGGAGGGCCGTGGAAACATTCAGTACTTC.

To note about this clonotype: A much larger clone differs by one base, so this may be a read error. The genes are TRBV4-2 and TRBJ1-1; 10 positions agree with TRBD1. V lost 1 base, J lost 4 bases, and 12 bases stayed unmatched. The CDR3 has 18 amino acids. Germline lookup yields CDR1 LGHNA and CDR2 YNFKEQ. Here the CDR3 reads CASSQGHRLGQGSTEAFF. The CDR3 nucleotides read TGTGCCAGCAGCCAAGGACACCGTCTGGGACAGGGGAGCACTGAAGCTTTCTTT.

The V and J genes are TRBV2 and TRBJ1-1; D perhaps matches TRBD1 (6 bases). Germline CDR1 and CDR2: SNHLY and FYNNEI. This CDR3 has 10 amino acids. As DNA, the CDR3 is TGTACCTCGGGGGCCACTGAAGCTTTCTTT. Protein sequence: CTSGATEAFF.

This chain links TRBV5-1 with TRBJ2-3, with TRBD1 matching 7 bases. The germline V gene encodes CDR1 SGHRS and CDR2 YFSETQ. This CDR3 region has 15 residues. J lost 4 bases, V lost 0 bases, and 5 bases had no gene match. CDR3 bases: TGCGCCAGCAGCTTGGTAGGGGGCTCGGCAGATACGCAGTATTTT. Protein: CASSLVGGSADTQYF.

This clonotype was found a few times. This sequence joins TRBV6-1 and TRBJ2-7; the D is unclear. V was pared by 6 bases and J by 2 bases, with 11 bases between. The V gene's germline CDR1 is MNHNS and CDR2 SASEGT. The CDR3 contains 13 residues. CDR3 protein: CASSATWAYEQYF. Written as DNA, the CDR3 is TGTGCCAGCAGCGCAACGTGGGCCTACGAGCAGTACTTC.

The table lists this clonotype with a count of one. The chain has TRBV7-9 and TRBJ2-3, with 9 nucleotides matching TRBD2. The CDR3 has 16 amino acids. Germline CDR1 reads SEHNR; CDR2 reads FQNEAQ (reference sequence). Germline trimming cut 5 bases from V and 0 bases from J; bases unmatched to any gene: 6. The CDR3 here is CASSRLTSGSTDTQYF. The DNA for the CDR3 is TGTGCCAGCAGCCGATTGACTAGCGGTAGCACAGATACGCAGTATTTT.

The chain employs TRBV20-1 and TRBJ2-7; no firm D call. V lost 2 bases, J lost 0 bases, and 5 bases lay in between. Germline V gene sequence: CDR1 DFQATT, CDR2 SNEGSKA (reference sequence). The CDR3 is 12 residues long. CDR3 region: CSARHGSYEQYF. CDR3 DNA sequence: TGCAGTGCTAGACATGGCTCCTACGAGCAGTACTTC.